These 32 T cell receptor beta chains were all obtained from the same sample, sequenced in a study of T cell repertoires in cytomegalovirus infection. TCRdb used MiXCR to reprocess the reads, holding one entry per CDR3 protein. The sample records 200,000 to 300,000 distinct CDR3 sequences, approximately 9% being singletons. The specimen was PBMCs. Receptors were obtained from a human donor in good health (CMV status not recorded). Some clones in this sample may be carry-over from other donors' samples.

This clonotype was seen ten or more times. The chain uses TRBV7-2 and TRBJ1-2, with 8 bases that match TRBD1. In germline, CDR1 is SGHTA, CDR2 FQGNSA. V shed 2 bases and J 6 bases; nucleotides not matched to a gene: 11. This CDR3 contains 16 residues. The CDR3 bases are TGTGCCAGCAGCTTACTAGGGACAGGAAGCCGGAATGGCTACACCTTC. Translating gives CASSLLGTGSRNGYTF.

Ten or more counts support this clonotype. The chain employs TRBV7-8 and TRBJ2-1, with D uncertain. The CDR3 is 14 residues long. Per germline, CDR1 SGHVS and CDR2 FQNEAQ. V lost 0 bases to trimming and J lost 4 bases, with 7 bases between them. CDR3 sequence: CASSLAAVYNEQFF. CDR3 DNA: TGTGCCAGCAGCTTAGCGGCAGTGTACAATGAGCAGTTCTTC.

This clonotype was recorded a few times. The chain carries TRBV15 and TRBJ1-3; D might be TRBD1 (6 bases). Trimming removed 2 bases from V and 0 bases from J, with 11 bases in between. The CDR3 is made up of 16 amino acids. From germline, CDR1 is LNHNV and CDR2 YYDKDF (reference sequence). The CDR3 protein is CATSRPRGLSGNTIYF. In DNA form, the CDR3 reads TGTGCCACCAGCAGACCCAGGGGTCTCTCTGGAAACACCATATATTTT.

This clonotype was recorded many times. This chain links TRBV7-2 with TRBJ2-6; D is tentatively TRBD1 or TRBD2 (7 bases each). The germline V gene encodes CDR1 SGHTA and CDR2 FQGNSA. The CDR3 has 15 amino acids. The V gene lost 6 bases and the J gene lost 2 bases, with 11 bases spanning the gap. The CDR3 DNA reads TGTGCCAGCAGTTCAGGGGGGGCTGGGGCCAACGTCCTGACTTTC. Its protein product is CASSSGGAGANVLTF.

This clonotype was seen at least ten times. The chain links TRBV7-2 to TRBJ2-5; 8 nucleotides agree with TRBD2. Unmatched junction bases numbered 7, after V lost 0 bases and J lost 7 bases. The CDR3 is made up of 15 amino acids. CDR1 and CDR2 (germline): SGHTA, FQGNSA. This chain's CDR3 is CASSLAGRGEVTQYF. CDR3 coding DNA: TGTGCCAGCAGCTTAGCCGGGAGGGGCGAAGTGACCCAGTACTTC.

The sample holds many counts of this clonotype. The V gene is TRBV6-1, the J gene TRBJ2-3; 8 bases match TRBD1. After removal of 8 bases from V and 4 bases from J, the junction contained 8 bases not matched to a gene. The length of the CDR3 is 14 residues. CDR1 and CDR2 (germline): MNHNS, SASEGT. The CDR3 DNA is TGTGCCAGCTATAGGACAGGGAGAGCAGATACGCAGTATTTT. This codes for CASYRTGRADTQYF.

This clonotype has at least ten counts. The chain carries TRBV10-3 and TRBJ2-7; tentative D call: TRBD2 (5 bases). V lost 6 bases and J lost 1, with 16 bases in between. Germline-derived CDR1 and CDR2 are ENHRY and SYGVKD. The CDR3 is 15 residues long. The CDR3 sequence is CAIRRGPGASYEQYF. In DNA form, the CDR3 reads TGTGCCATCAGGAGAGGGCCAGGCGCATCCTACGAGCAGTACTTC.

This clonotype was detected ten times or more. The chain recombines TRBV7-2 with TRBJ1-1, with D perhaps matching TRBD1 (6 bases). The V end was cut by 1 base, the J end by 5 bases, with 17 bases between. This CDR3 contains 16 residues. Per the germline V gene, CDR1 is SGHTA and CDR2 is FQGNSA. CDR3 region: CASSLGGGGGRTEAFF. CDR3 coding DNA: TGTGCCAGCAGCTTAGGGGGCGGGGGCGGTCGTACTGAAGCTTTCTTT.

This clonotype was observed at least ten times. The CDR3 region has the DNA TGTGCCAGCAGTTTTGGTGAATATGGCTACACCTTC. It translates to CASSFGEYGYTF. The chain uses TRBV12-3 or TRBV12-4 and TRBJ1-2; D gene unclear. The CDR3 has 12 amino acids. V was cut by 3 bases and J by 5 bases, with 7 bases left in between.

This clonotype came up a few times. The chain uses TRBV10-1 and TRBJ1-5, with TRBD1 as a possible D gene (5 bases). The CDR3 is made up of 13 amino acids. The germline V gene has CDR1 WNHNN and CDR2 SYGVQD (reference sequence). V was clipped by 3 bases and J by 6 bases, with 9 bases between them. CDR3 bases: TGCGCCAGCAGTGAAGGGGTGGGTCAGCCCCAGCATTTT. It specifies CASSEGVGQPQHF.

This clonotype was detected many times. This rearrangement joins TRBV6-6 to TRBJ2-3; perhaps TRBD1 as D (5 bases). With 2 bases removed from V and 4 bases from J, the gap between germline ends came to 13 bases. The germline CDR1 and CDR2 sequences are MNHNY and SVGAGI (reference sequence). The CDR3 totals 15 residues. This chain's CDR3 is CASSYVGAPADTQYF. The CDR3, as DNA: TGTGCCAGCAGTTACGTTGGGGCCCCCGCAGATACGCAGTATTTT.

This chain connects TRBV6-2 or TRBV6-3 to TRBJ2-6; D unresolved. Trimming took 7 bases from V and 2 from J, leaving 6 bases between them. The CDR3 runs 13 residues. Germline assignment: CDR1 MNHEY and CDR2 SVGEGT. CDR3 sequence reads: CASNSPGANVLTF. The CDR3 bases are TGTGCCAGCAATTCCCCTGGGGCCAACGTCCTGACTTTC.

This chain links TRBV20-1 with TRBJ1-6; D call uncertain. V was shortened by 2 bases and J by 7 bases, with 6 bases between the two germline ends. CDR1 DFQATT and CDR2 SNEGSKA come from the germline V gene (reference sequence). The length of the CDR3 is 12 residues. The CDR3 sequence is CSARSINSPLHF. DNA of the CDR3: TGCAGTGCTAGATCTATAAATTCACCCCTCCACTTT.

This clonotype was picked up many times. The chain recombines TRBV19 with TRBJ1-2, with no clear D. This CDR3 has 13 residues. Trimming pared 5 bases from V and 6 bases from J, leaving 13 bases between. Germline CDR1 is LNHDA and CDR2 is SQIVND (reference sequence). CDR3 in DNA: TGTGCCAGTAGTTCCCTTCTGGGTGATGGCTACACCTTC. Protein: CASSSLLGDGYTF.

This chain joins TRBV20-1 and TRBJ2-4; D is possibly TRBD2 (5 bases). Looked up from germline, CDR1 is DFQATT and CDR2 is SNEGSKA (reference sequence). This CDR3 comprises 14 residues. V lost 1 base to trimming and J lost 1 base, with 8 bases between them. CDR3 sequence: CSARGESAKNIQYF. CDR3 DNA sequence: TGCAGTGCTAGAGGGGAGTCGGCCAAAAACATTCAGTACTTC.

In this sample, this clonotype turned up a few times. The rearrangement joins TRBV7-2 to TRBJ2-1; TRBD2 is a possible D gene (6 bases). V was clipped by 5 bases and J by 0 bases, with 8 bases between them. The CDR3 runs 14 residues. From germline, CDR1 is SGHTA and CDR2 FQGNSA. The CDR3 coding sequence is TGTGCCAGCAGCATGACTAGCTCCTACAATGAGCAGTTCTTC. The encoded protein is CASSMTSSYNEQFF.

This clonotype was picked up many times. The V gene is TRBV7-2, the J gene TRBJ1-5; D not resolved. Trimming took off 1 base at V and 0 bases at J, with 13 bases between the two ends. Looked up from germline, CDR1 is SGHTA and CDR2 is FQGNSA. The CDR3 runs 17 residues. The chain's CDR3 is CASSLEGTGISNQPQHF. The CDR3 DNA follows: TGTGCCAGCAGCTTAGAAGGCACGGGAATTAGCAATCAGCCCCAGCATTTT.

Ten or more counts support this clonotype. The chain joins TRBV28 to TRBJ2-1, with 10 nucleotides matching TRBD1. J lost 6 bases, V lost 5 bases, and 7 bases had no gene match. The germline gives CDR1 MDHEN, CDR2 SYDVKM. This CDR3 is 15 amino acids long. In DNA, the CDR3 is TGTGCCAGCAGTCCAAGAGGACAGGGGGTCAATGAGCAGTTCTTC. Translating gives CASSPRGQGVNEQFF.

The chain couples TRBV20-1 to TRBJ1-4; D call uncertain. The CDR3 has 14 amino acids. Germline CDR1 DFQATT, CDR2 SNEGSKA (reference sequence). Trimming stripped 1 base from V and 3 bases from J, with 9 bases between. In DNA, the CDR3 is TGCAGTGCTAGAGCTGAGGCGGCTAATGAAAAACTGTTTTTT. Translation: CSARAEAANEKLFF.

This clonotype was seen ten or more times. This rearrangement joins TRBV7-6 to TRBJ2-6; D call uncertain. Trimming took 1 base from V and 0 from J, leaving 7 bases between them. The V gene's germline CDR1 is SGHVS and CDR2 FNYEAQ. CDR3 length equals 16 residues. Written as DNA, the CDR3 is TGTGCCAGCAGCTTAGACCGGATCTCTGGGGCCAACGTCCTGACTTTC. The encoded protein is CASSLDRISGANVLTF.

By share of the sample, this clonotype is medium-sized. This chain connects TRBV19 to TRBJ2-3; 10 positions agree with TRBD2. The ends lost 0 bases at V and 1 base at J; junction bases unmatched: 13. The CDR3 totals 20 residues. CDR1 and CDR2 from the germline V gene are LNHDA and SQIVND (reference sequence). This CDR3 is CASSIDELAGIKAGTDTQYF. In DNA, the CDR3 is TGTGCCAGTAGTATAGATGAACTAGCGGGGATTAAGGCTGGCACAGATACGCAGTATTTT.

This chain links TRBV9 with TRBJ2-7; 10 bases align to TRBD2. With V trimmed by 4 bases and J by 0 bases, 4 bases remained unmatched. The CDR3 spans 15 residues. CDR1 is SGDLS, CDR2 YYNGEE, per germline. This chain's CDR3 is CASSPGLADSYEQYF. CDR3 in DNA: TGTGCCAGCAGCCCCGGACTAGCGGACTCCTACGAGCAGTACTTC.

This clonotype was picked up a small number of times. The chain recombines TRBV6-2 or TRBV6-3 with TRBJ2-3, with D perhaps given as TRBD1 or TRBD2 (6 bases each). CDR1 and CDR2 (germline): MNHEY, SVGEGT. The CDR3 contains 18 residues. V lost 2 bases to trimming and J lost 5 bases, with 23 bases between them. Here the CDR3 DNA reads TGTGCCAGCAGTTACCTGCTAGGAGATCCGGGGGCGAGAGATACGCAGTATTTT. Protein: CASSYLLGDPGARDTQYF.

This clonotype occurred many times. The chain carries TRBV7-2 and TRBJ2-2; 13 nucleotides align to TRBD2. The CDR3 runs to 18 residues. Germline V CDR1 and CDR2: SGHTA, FQGNSA. The junction had 9 bases not matched to a gene; V was cut back by 7 bases and J by 1 base. CDR3 loop: CASIYRTSGGRNTGELFF. The DNA of the CDR3 is TGTGCCAGCATCTATAGGACTAGCGGGGGCCGGAACACCGGGGAGCTGTTTTTT.

This clonotype was counted ten times or more. The chain couples TRBV6-1 to TRBJ1-2, with D maybe TRBD1 (6 bases). This CDR3 comprises 11 residues. V was pared by 5 bases and J by 7 bases, with 8 bases between. The germline V gene encodes CDR1 MNHNS and CDR2 SASEGT. DNA for the CDR3: TGTGCCAGCAGTCGGGACATTGGCTACACCTTC. Its translation: CASSRDIGYTF.

This clonotype has just a few counts. This chain connects TRBV20-1 to TRBJ2-1; 9 bases fit TRBD1. The CDR3 sequence is 14 residues long. CDR1 is DFQATT, CDR2 SNEGSKA, per germline (reference sequence). The ends lost 5 bases at V and 7 bases at J; junction bases unmatched: 9. The chain's CDR3 is CSALRGQGVNEQFF. In DNA, the CDR3 is TGCAGTGCTCTCCGGGGACAGGGCGTGAATGAGCAGTTCTTC.

This clonotype has just a few counts. The rearrangement uses TRBV11-2 and TRBJ2-1, with D possibly being TRBD1 (6 bases). Germline V gene data show CDR1 as SGHAT and CDR2 as FQNNGV. The CDR3 is made up of 16 amino acids. V dropped 0 bases and J dropped 12 bases, with 21 bases sitting between them. The CDR3 loop reads CASSLDLGTHLRGQFF. For the CDR3, the DNA is TGTGCCAGCAGCTTAGATCTAGGGACCCACCTCAGGGGGCAGTTCTTC.

This clonotype came up a few times. The chain uses TRBV5-6 and TRBJ2-7; tentative D call: TRBD1 (5 bases). V shed 0 bases and J shed 0 bases, with 10 bases lying between them. Per the germline V gene, CDR1 is SGHDT and CDR2 is YYEEEE. The CDR3 has 15 residues. CDR3 loop: CASSLGLTASYEQYF. CDR3 sequence (DNA): TGTGCCAGCAGCTTGGGTTTGACAGCCTCCTACGAGCAGTACTTC. Full variable domain (missing parts from reference TRBV5-6 and TRBJ2-7): DAGVTQSPTHLIKTRGQQVTLRCSPKSGHDTVSWYQQALGQGPQFIFQYYEEEERQRGNFPDRFSGHQFPNYSSELNVNALLLGDSALYLCASSLGLTASYEQYFGPGTRLTVT.

CDR3 sequence: CSAIIPNGGETQYF. For the CDR3, the DNA is TGCAGTGCTATAATCCCAAACGGGGGAGAGACCCAGTACTTC. This chain uses TRBV20-1 with TRBJ2-5; D might be TRBD2 (6 bases). Germline assignment: CDR1 DFQATT and CDR2 SNEGSKA (reference sequence). The CDR3 is 14 residues long. Trimming left V 4 bases short and J 4 bases short, with 16 bases between.

The table lists this clonotype with many counts. V usage is TRBV7-6 and J usage is TRBJ2-7; the match to TRBD2 covers 8 bases. CDR3 length equals 15 residues. After removal of 0 bases from V and 6 bases from J, the junction contained 7 bases not matched to a gene. The germline CDR1 and CDR2 sequences are SGHVS and FNYEAQ. For the CDR3, the DNA is TGTGCCAGCAGCTTAGCGCCGGGGGGGTTGAGCGAGCAGTACTTC. Protein sequence: CASSLAPGGLSEQYF.

The sample holds a few counts of this clonotype. This chain joins TRBV29-1 and TRBJ2-1, with D perhaps TRBD2 (5 bases). Germline V gene sequence: CDR1 SQVTM, CDR2 ANQGSEA. CDR3 size: 10 residues. Trimming removed 6 bases from V and 12 bases from J, with 12 bases in between. The DNA for the CDR3 is TGCAGCGTAAGTGAACTAGGGCAGTTCTTC. It specifies CSVSELGQFF.

The chain is built from TRBV7-9 and TRBJ1-4; D is perhaps TRBD1 (6 bases). Germline V gene data show CDR1 as SEHNR and CDR2 as FQNEAQ (reference sequence). With 5 bases removed from V and 7 bases from J, the gap between germline ends came to 17 bases. There are 15 residues in the CDR3. The CDR3 sequence: CASSIGQSDFEKLFF. Written as DNA, the CDR3 is TGTGCCAGCAGCATCGGACAGAGTGACTTTGAAAAACTGTTTTTT.